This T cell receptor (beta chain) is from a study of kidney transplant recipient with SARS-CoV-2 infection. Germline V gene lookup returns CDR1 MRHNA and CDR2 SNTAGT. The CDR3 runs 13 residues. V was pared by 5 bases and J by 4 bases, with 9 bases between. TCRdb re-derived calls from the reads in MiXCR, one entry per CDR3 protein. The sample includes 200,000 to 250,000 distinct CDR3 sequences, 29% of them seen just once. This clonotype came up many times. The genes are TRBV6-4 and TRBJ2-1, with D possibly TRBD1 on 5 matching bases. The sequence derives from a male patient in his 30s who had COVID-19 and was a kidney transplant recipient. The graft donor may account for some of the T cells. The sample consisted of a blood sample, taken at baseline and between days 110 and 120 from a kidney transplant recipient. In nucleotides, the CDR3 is TGTGCCAGCAGTAAAGACAGTTACAATGAGCAGTTCTTC. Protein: CASSKDSYNEQFF.